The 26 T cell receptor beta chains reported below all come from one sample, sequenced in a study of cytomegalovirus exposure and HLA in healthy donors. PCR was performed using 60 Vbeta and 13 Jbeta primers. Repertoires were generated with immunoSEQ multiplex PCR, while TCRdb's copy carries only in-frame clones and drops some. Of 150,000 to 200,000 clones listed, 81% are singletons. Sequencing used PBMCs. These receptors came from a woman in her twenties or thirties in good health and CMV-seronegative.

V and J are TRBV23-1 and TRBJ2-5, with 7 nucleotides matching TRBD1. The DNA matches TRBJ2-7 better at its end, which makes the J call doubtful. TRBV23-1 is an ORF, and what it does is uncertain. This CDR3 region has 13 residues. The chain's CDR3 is CASGDRDSYEQYF. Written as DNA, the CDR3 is TGCGCCAGCGGGGACAGAGATTCCTACGAGCAGTACTTC.

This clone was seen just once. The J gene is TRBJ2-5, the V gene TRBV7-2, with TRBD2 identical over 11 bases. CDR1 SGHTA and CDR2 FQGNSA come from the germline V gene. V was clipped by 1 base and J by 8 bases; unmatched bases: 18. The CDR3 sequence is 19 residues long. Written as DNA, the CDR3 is TGTGCCAGCAGCTTAGATATCTGGGGACTAGCGGCGAGGCAGGGAACCCAGTACTTC. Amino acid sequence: CASSLDIWGLAARQGTQYF.

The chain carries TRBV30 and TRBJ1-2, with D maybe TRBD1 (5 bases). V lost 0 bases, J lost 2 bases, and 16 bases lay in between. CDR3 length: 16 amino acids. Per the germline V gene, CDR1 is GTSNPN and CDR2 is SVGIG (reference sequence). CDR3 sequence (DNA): TGTGCCTGGAGTGTATTAGTAGGGGTTGGAAACTATGGCTACACCTTC. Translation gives CAWSVLVGVGNYGYTF.

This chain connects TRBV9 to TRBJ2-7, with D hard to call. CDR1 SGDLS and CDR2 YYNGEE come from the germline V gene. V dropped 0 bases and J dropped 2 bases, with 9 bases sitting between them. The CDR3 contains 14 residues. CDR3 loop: CASSVEAVPYEQYF. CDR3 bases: TGTGCCAGCAGCGTAGAGGCGGTGCCCTACGAGCAGTACTTC.

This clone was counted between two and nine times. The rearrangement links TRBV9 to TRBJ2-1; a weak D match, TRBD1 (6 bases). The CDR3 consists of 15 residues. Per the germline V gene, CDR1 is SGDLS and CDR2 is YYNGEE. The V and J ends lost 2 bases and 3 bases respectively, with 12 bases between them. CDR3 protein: CASSVTGQDYNEQFF. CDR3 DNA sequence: TGTGCCAGCAGCGTCACAGGGCAGGACTACAATGAGCAGTTCTTC.

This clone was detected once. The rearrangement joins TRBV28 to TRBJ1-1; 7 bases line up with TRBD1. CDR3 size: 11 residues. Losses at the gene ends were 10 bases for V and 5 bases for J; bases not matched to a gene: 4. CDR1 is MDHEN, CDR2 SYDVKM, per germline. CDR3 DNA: TGTGCCACATACAGGGGAACTGAAGCTTTCTTT. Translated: CATYRGTEAFF.

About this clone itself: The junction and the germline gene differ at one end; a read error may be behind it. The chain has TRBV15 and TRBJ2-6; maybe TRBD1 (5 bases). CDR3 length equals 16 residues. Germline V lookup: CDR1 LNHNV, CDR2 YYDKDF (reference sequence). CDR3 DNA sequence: TGTGCCACCAGCAGAGGACTGGGCTCTGGGGCCAACGGCCTGACTTTC. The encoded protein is CATSRGLGSGANGLTF.

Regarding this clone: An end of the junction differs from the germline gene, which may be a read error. The CDR3 region has the DNA TGTTCCAGCAGCTTAGCTCGACGGGACAGGGAATACAATGAGCAGTTCTTC. The encoded protein is CSSSLARRDREYNEQFF. This chain joins TRBV7-9 and TRBJ2-1; TRBD1 aligns across 9 bases. CDR1 and CDR2 from the germline V gene are SEHNR and FQNEAQ (reference sequence). CDR3 length equals 17 residues. The variable domain in full, with the rest retrieved from reference TRBV7-9 and TRBJ2-1, is DTGVSQNPRHKITKRGQNVTFRCDPISEHNRLYWYRQTLGQGPEFLTYFQNEAQLEKSRLLSDRFSAERPKGSFSTLEIQRTEQGDSAMYLCSSSLARRDREYNEQFFGPGTRLTVL.

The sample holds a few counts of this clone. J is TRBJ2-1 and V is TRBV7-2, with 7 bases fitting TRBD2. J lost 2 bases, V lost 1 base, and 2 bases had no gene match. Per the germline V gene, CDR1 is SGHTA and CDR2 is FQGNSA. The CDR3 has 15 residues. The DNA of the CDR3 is TGTGCCAGCAGCTTAGTGGGGGGGGCCTACAATGAGCAGTTCTTC. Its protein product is CASSLVGGAYNEQFF.

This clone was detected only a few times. CDR3 in amino acids: CAISESTYLRSQESEKLFF. Here the CDR3 DNA reads TGTGCCATCAGTGAGTCGACGTATCTGAGGAGCCAAGAATCCGAAAAACTGTTTTTT. The J gene is TRBJ1-4, the V gene TRBV10-3; D is uncertain. Germline lookup yields CDR1 ENHRY and CDR2 SYGVKD. The CDR3 covers 19 residues. With 0 bases removed from V and 8 bases from J, the gap between germline ends came to 25 bases.

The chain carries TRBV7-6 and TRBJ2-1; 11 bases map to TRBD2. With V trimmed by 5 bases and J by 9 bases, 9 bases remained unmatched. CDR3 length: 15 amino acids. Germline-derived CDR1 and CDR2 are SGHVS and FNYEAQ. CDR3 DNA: TGTGCCAGCAGCCTAATAGCGGGAGGGGTTAGTGAGCAGTTCTTC. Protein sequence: CASSLIAGGVSEQFF.

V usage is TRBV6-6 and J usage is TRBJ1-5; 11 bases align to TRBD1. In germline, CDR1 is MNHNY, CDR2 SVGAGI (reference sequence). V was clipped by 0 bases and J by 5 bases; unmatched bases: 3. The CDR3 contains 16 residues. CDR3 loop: CASSYSPGQGDQPQHF. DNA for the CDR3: TGTGCCAGCAGTTACTCACCGGGACAGGGGGATCAGCCCCAGCATTTT.

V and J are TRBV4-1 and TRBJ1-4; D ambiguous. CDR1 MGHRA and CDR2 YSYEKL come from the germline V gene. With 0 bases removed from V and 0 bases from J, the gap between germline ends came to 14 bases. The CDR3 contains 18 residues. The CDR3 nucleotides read TGCGCCAGCAGCCAAGAGTGGCGGAGAAGTGCAACTAATGAAAAACTGTTTTTT. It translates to CASSQEWRRSATNEKLFF.

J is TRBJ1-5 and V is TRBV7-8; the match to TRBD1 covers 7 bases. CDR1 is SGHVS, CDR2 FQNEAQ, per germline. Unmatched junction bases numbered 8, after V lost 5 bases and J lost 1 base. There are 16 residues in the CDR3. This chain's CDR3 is CASSPDRVRSNQPQHF. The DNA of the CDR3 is TGTGCCAGCAGCCCAGACAGGGTCCGGAGCAATCAGCCCCAGCATTTT.

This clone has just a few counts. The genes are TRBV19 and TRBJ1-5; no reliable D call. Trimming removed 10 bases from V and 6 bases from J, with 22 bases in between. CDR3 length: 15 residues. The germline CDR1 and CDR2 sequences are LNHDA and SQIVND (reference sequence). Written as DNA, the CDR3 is TGTGCCACCGAGAGACTGGGGAGGAGCGGTCAGCCCCAGCATTTT. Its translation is CATERLGRSGQPQHF.

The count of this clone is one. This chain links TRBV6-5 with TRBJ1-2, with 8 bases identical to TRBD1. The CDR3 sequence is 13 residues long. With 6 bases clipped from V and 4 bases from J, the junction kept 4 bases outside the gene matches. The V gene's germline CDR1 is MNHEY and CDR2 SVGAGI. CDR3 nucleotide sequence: TGTGCCAGCAGCAGTGACAGGGGCTATGGCTACACCTTC. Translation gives CASSSDRGYGYTF.

CDR3 in DNA: TGTGCCAGCAGGCCACCGGGACTAGCGTCTAGCACAGATACGCAGTATTTT. It encodes CASRPPGLASSTDTQYF. The gene calls are TRBV7-2 and TRBJ2-3; 10 nucleotides line up with TRBD2. Germline values: CDR1 SGHTA, CDR2 FQGNSA. This CDR3 is built from 17 residues. With 6 bases clipped from V and 0 bases from J, the junction kept 9 bases outside the gene matches. Based on the CDR3 plus reference TRBV7-2 and TRBJ2-3, the full variable domain is GAGVSQSPSNKVTEKGKDVELRCDPISGHTALYWYRQSLGQGLEFLIYFQGNSAPDKSGLPSDRFSAERTGGSVSTLTIQRTQQEDSAVYLCASRPPGLASSTDTQYFGPGTRLTVL.

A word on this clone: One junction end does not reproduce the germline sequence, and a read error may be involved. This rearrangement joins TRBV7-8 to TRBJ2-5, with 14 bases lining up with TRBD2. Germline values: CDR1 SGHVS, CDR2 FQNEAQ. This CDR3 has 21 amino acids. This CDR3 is CASSPVFPPTSGRVWQEAQYF. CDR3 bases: TGTGCCAGCAGCCCAGTCTTCCCCCCGACTAGCGGGAGGGTTTGGCAAGAGGCCCAGTACTTC.

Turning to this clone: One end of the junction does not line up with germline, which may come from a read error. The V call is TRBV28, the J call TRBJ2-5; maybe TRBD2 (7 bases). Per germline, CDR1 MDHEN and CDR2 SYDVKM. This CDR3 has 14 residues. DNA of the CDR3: TGTGCCAGCACTTTAGGGGGGGCCCAAGAGACCCAGTACTTC. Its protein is CASTLGGAQETQYF.

CDR3 coding DNA: TGTGCCAGCAGGCAGGACAGGGACAATGAGCAGTTCTTC. Translated, it gives CASRQDRDNEQFF. V gene TRBV6-1 combines with J gene TRBJ2-1; the match to TRBD1 covers 8 bases. This CDR3 has 13 amino acids. V gave up 6 bases and J gave up 5 bases; unmatched junction bases: 3. The germline V gene has CDR1 MNHNS and CDR2 SASEGT.

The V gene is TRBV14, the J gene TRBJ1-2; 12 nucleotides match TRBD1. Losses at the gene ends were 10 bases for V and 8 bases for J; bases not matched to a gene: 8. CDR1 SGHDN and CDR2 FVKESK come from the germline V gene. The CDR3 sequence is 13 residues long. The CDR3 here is CAINRDRGLGYTF. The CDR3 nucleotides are TGTGCCATCAACCGGGACAGGGGGCTCGGCTACACCTTC.

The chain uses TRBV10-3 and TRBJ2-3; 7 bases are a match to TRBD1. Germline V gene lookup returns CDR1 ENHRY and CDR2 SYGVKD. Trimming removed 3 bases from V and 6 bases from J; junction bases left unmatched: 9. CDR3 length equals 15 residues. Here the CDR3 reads CAISEIRQGADTQYF. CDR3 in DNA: TGTGCCATCAGTGAAATAAGACAGGGCGCGGATACGCAGTATTTT.

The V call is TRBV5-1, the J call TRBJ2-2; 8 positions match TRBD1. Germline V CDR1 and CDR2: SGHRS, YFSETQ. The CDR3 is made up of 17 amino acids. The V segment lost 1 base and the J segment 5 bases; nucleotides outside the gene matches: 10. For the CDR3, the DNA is TGCGCCAGCAGCTTGTTTGAGCAGGGGGCAGGAACCGGGGAGCTGTTTTTT. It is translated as CASSLFEQGAGTGELFF.

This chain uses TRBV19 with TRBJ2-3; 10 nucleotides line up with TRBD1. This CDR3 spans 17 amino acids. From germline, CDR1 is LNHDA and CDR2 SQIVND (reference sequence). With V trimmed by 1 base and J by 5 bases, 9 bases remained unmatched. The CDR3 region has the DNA TGTGCCAGTAGTATAGGCGGGACAGGGGTGGCGGGAGATACGCAGTATTTT. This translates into CASSIGGTGVAGDTQYF.

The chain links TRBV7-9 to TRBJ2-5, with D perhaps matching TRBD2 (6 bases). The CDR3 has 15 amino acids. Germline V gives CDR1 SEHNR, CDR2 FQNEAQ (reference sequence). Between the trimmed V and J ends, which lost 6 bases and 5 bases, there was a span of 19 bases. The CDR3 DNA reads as TGTGCCAGCAGATCGCGGGAACACGACCCCGAGACCCAGTACTTC. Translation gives CASRSREHDPETQYF.

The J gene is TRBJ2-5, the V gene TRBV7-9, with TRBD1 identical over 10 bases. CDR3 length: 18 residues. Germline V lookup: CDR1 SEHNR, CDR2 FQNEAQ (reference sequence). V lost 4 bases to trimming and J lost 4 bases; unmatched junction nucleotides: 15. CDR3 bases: TGTGCCAGCAGCTCCAACGATCAGGACAGGGGGTTCATAGAGACCCAGTACTTC. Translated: CASSSNDQDRGFIETQYF.